This T cell receptor beta chain was recorded in a study of beta chain features in type 1 diabetes (dated by TCRdb to between 2018 and 2020). For the wider study: Mean age, gender distribution, total cell number and subset yield did not differ between patients and healthy donors. A total of around 100 million sorted cells were examined across all samples, and RNA yield correlated strongly with the number of cells per subset. Whereas all 30 or so donors provided naive and central memory subsets, regulatory and stem cell-like memory subsets were isolated from just 8 patients and about eight healthy donors. The study compared the TCRB repertoires of sorted circulating CD4+ T cell subsets in recently diagnosed type 1 diabetes patients with those in matched healthy donors. Broad study findings and their caveats: At VDJ recombination sites, type 1 diabetes patients had fewer insertions and more deleted nucleotides, which implies abnormalities in thymic rearrangement. HLA sub-analyses involved small numbers of individuals, so any influence of HLA type on TCRB rearrangement remained unresolved. Shorter templates might be favored by PCR, yet because patient and control samples were amplified and corrected together, any such skew would affect both groups equally. In all four CD4+ subsets, TCRB CDR3 length was moderately but significantly shorter in type 1 diabetes patients. Naive, central memory and regulatory TCRB repertoires appeared to be more similar among patients than among healthy donors. Sequencing cDNA rather than genomic DNA could over-represent highly expressing activated cells, although activation and CD3 levels did not differ between groups.

Relative to germline, V is missing 5 bases and J is missing 2 bases, with 13 bases of the junction outside any gene match. From a lookup of the germline V gene, CDR1 and CDR2 are SGHAT and FQNNGV. The CDR3 contains 19 residues, cysteine and phenylalanine counted. The entry retains the CDR3 DNA only, 57 bases that are in frame from base 1. A single peripheral blood draw of roughly 0.11 L on average was collected from each donor into heparinised tubes. Using a panel that included CD45RO, CCR7, CD25, CD127, CD95 and CD27, naive, central memory, regulatory and stem cell-like memory CD4+ T cells were sorted on a BD FACSAria II. Every sorted population had a purity above 95%. Right away, PBMCs were isolated by Lymphoprep density gradient centrifugation and were stained directly, with no culture step. So that batch effects would be minimized, each experiment stained and sorted samples in pairs, pairing one healthy donor with one patient.

This clone was counted a few times. Its antigen target is currently unknown. Per-nucleotide qualities are absent, and no much larger clonotype sits a single base away. The entire isolated RNA was reverse transcribed using the High Capacity cDNA Reverse Transcription Kit, and thus expressed TCRB transcripts were sequenced. Deep immunoSEQ sequencing was applied to naive, central memory and regulatory T cell samples, giving an average of roughly 3.5 million total reads per sample. Sorted cells were lysed in RLT buffer, and RNA was extracted using DNase-treated RNeasy Micro or Mini kits according to cell number. Each cell subset was processed separately to prevent cross-contamination, with patient and healthy donor samples processed together. The immunoSEQ multiplex PCR was used to amplify TCRB sequences from cDNA, generating 87-bp fragments that spanned the CDR3 region. Amplicons were sequenced on the Illumina HiSeq platform. Per the source publication's procedure: Synthetic template baselines were used to correct PCR bias computationally, reads within Hamming distance 2 were collapsed, and singletons that could not be merged were discarded. Reads were aligned against IMGT to assign V, D and J genes, CDR3 length and insertions or deletions at six rearrangement sites. Clonotype counts were normalized to sorted cell number within each subset before computing true diversity and Gini coefficients with the tcR R package. The overlap coefficient, calculated on TCRB nucleotide sequences, was used to quantify repertoire sharing. As stored in TCRdb, this immuneACCESS dataset retains in-frame rearrangements with V and J assigned. A fraction of the clones does not appear; measured against another copy, unresolved V genes explain less than half of the discrepancy, and the remainder lacks a known reason. From that table come the V and J calls and clone size; the DNA was used to work out D and trimming. The sample table contains some 150,000 clones; only one count was recorded for about 9.7% of them. The ten biggest clones cover almost 0.65% of the sample.

The receptor was derived from a woman aged 40 to 49 in good health. The V gene is TRBV11-2 and the J gene is TRBJ2-3; TRBD2 lines up with 13 middle nucleotides. Sample: central memory CD4+ T cells from blood. The bases read TGTGCCAGCAGCCGACTAGCGGGGGGCTACGTAGGCTCCACAGATACGCAGTATTTT. Protein translation: CASSRLAGGYVGSTDTQYF.